The entry below gives a single T cell receptor beta chain sequence along with its context. As yet, its antigen is unknown. The immunoSEQ assay was v3.0, run at survey level. Assay: immunoSEQ multiplex PCR; the TCRdb copy retains only in-frame clones and omits some. The sample holds roughly 30,000 clones, around 93% seen once. The sample is drawn from a study of long-term antiretroviral therapy in people with HIV. Study observations and caveats: Repertoire dominance by clones expanded before ART was seen at all time points.

There are 14 residues in the CDR3. The germline V and J ends were trimmed by 5 bases and 2 bases, with 11 bases remaining between them. The V gene's germline CDR1 is SEHNR and CDR2 FQNEAQ (reference sequence). Source: unsorted PBMCs, taken 5.3 years after starting antiretroviral therapy. This sequence was found in a man aged 45-60 years with HIV. V usage is TRBV7-9 and J usage is TRBJ2-3; TRBD2 is a possible D gene (6 bases). The CDR3 is CASSKGTDTDTQYF. As DNA, the CDR3 is TGTGCCAGCAGCAAGGGGACTGACACAGATACGCAGTATTTT.